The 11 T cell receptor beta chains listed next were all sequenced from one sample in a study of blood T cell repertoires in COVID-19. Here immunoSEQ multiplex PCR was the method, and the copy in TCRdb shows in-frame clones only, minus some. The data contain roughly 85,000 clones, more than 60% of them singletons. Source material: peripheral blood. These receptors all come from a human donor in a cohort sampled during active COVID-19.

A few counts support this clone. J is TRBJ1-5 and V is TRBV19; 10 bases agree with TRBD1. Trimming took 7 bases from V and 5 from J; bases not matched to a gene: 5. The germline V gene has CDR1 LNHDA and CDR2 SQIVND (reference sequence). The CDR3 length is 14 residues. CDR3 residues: CASMGDRGYQPQHF. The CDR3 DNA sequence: TGTGCCAGTATGGGGGACAGGGGATATCAGCCCCAGCATTTT.

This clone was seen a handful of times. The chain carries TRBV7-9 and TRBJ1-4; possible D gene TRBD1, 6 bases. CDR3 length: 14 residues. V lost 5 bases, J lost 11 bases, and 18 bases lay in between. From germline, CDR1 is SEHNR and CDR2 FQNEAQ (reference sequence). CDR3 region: CASSPQTDSPKLFF. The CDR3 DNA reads TGTGCCAGCAGCCCCCAAACGGACAGTCCTAAACTGTTTTTT.

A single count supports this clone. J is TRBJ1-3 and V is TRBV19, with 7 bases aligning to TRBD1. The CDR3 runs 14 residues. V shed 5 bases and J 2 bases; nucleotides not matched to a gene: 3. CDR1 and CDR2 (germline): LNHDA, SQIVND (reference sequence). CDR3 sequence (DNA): TGTGCCAGTAGTGCCGGGACAGCTGGAAACACCATATATTTT. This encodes CASSAGTAGNTIYF.

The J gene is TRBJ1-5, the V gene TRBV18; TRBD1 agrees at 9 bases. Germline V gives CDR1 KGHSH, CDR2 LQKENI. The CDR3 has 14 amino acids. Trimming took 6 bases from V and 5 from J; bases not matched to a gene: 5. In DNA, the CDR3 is TGTGCCAGCTCGCCGGGACAGGGAGATCAGCCCCAGCATTTT. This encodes CASSPGQGDQPQHF.

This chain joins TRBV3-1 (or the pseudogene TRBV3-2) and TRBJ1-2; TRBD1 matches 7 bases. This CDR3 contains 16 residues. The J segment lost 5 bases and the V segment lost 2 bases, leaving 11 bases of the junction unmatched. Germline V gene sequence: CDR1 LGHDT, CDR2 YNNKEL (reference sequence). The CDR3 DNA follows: TGTGCCAGCAGCCAAACCTCCTCAGGGGGTTATTATGGCTACACCTTC. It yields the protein CASSQTSSGGYYGYTF.

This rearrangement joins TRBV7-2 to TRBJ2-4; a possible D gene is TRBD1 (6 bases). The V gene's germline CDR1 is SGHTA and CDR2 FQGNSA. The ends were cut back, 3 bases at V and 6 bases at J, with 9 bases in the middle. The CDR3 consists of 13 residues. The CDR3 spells CASSFTGLNIQYF. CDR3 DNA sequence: TGTGCCAGCAGCTTTACAGGGCTAAACATTCAGTACTTC.

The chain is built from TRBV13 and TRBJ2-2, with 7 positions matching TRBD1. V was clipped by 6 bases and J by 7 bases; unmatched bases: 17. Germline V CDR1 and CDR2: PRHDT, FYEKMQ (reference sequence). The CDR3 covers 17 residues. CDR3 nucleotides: TGTGCCAGCAGAAGGCCCCGACAGGGCAATGAACACGGGGAGCTGTTTTTT. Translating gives CASRRPRQGNEHGELFF.

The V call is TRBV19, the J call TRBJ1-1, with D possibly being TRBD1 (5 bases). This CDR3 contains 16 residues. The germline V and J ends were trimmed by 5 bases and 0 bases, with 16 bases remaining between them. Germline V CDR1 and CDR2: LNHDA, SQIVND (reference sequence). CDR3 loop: CASSRGISYMNTEAFF. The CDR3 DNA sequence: TGTGCCAGTAGTCGGGGGATTTCTTACATGAACACTGAAGCTTTCTTT.

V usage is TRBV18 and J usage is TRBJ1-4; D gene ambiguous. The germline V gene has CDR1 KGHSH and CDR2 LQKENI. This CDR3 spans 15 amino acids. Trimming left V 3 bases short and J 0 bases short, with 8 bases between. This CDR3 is CASSPDIATNEKLFF. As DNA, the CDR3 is TGTGCCAGCTCACCCGACATTGCAACTAATGAAAAACTGTTTTTT.

The CDR3 reads CASSPPDGSGGSREQYF. The CDR3 region has the DNA TGTGCCAGCAGCCCGCCCGATGGTAGCGGGGGGTCGAGGGAGCAGTACTTC. The rearrangement joins TRBV14 to TRBJ2-7; 10 bases fit TRBD2. This CDR3 region has 17 residues. The germline gives CDR1 SGHDN, CDR2 FVKESK. J lost 7 bases, V lost 4 bases, and 16 bases had no gene match.

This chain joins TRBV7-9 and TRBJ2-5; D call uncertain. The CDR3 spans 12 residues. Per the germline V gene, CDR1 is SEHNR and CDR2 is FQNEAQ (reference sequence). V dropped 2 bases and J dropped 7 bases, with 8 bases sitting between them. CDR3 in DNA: TGTGCCAGCAGCTTACCCGCCGGGACCCAGTACTTC. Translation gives CASSLPAGTQYF. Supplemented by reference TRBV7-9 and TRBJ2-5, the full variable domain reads DTGVSQNPRHKITKRGQNVTFRCDPISEHNRLYWYRQTLGQGPEFLTYFQNEAQLEKSRLLSDRFSAERPKGSFSTLEIQRTEQGDSAMYLCASSLPAGTQYFGPGTRLLVL.